This is a list of T cell receptor beta chains from one sample in a study of regulatory T cells in long-lasting Graves disease. TCRdb reprocessed the multiplex PCR reads via MiXCR and lists one record per CDR3 protein. The sample records just over 600,000 distinct CDR3 sequences, around 17% being singletons. The sample was also linked to a second study, of T cells in Graves' hyperthyroidism and ophthalmopathy.

The starting material was peripheral blood mononuclear cells (PBMCs), obtained at new diagnosis, from a patient treated with antithyroid drugs. The receptors come from a woman aged 30 to 39 with Graves disease. Both conserved end residues are part of each CDR3. The order of the fields is D gene, clone size, V gene, J gene, CDR3 protein, CDR3 DNA. A D gene is named only where the DNA matches it firmly. Only some rows state a clone size, as once, few, many or a class for expanded clones.

>TRBD2|many|TRBV18|TRBJ2-1
CASSQAGSNNEQFF
TGTGCCAGCTCACAAGCGGGAAGTAACAATGAGCAGTTCTTC
>-|-|TRBV18|TRBJ1-2
CASSPEASYGYTF
TGTGCCAGCTCACCAGAGGCTAGTTATGGCTACACCTTC
>TRBD2|few|TRBV20-1|TRBJ2-3
CSAKETTSGFTDTQYF
TGCAGTGCTAAAGAAACGACTAGCGGATTCACAGATACGCAGTATTTT
>-|-|TRBV20-1|TRBJ1-6
CSATDRPSSYNSPLHF
TGCAGTGCAACAGACAGGCCGAGCTCCTATAATTCACCCCTCCACTTT
>-|many|TRBV28|TRBJ2-5
CASSRHLGRKSRETQYF
TGTGCCAGCAGTCGCCACCTAGGCAGGAAATCTCGAGAGACCCAGTACTTC
>TRBD1|many|TRBV6-1|TRBJ1-6
CASSDYRGSPLHF
TGTGCCAGCAGTGACTACAGGGGCTCACCCCTCCACTTT
>-|-|TRBV4-2|TRBJ2-7
CASSQEQGSHEQYF
TGTGCCAGCAGCCAAGAACAGGGCTCCCACGAGCAGTACTTC
>-|many|TRBV9|TRBJ1-1
CASSPRENRNTEAFF
TGTGCCAGCAGCCCGAGGGAGAACAGGAACACTGAAGCTTTCTTT
>-|few|TRBV11-2|TRBJ2-7
CASSWVAGSYEQYF
TGTGCCAGCAGCTGGGTGGCGGGCTCCTACGAGCAGTACTTC
>-|-|TRBV28|TRBJ1-2
CASSVYTGFAGYTF
TGTGCCAGCAGTGTCTATACAGGATTCGCTGGCTACACCTTC
>-|few|TRBV30|TRBJ2-7
CAWRGRMFYEQYF
TGTGCCTGGAGGGGACGGATGTTCTACGAGCAGTACTTC
>-|-|TRBV11-2|TRBJ1-6
CASSLGPTENSPLHF
TGTGCCAGCAGCTTAGGGCCGACGGAAAATTCACCCCTCCACTTT
>-|many|TRBV5-1|TRBJ2-1
CASSHPGLGDEQFF
TGCGCCAGCAGCCACCCAGGGTTGGGGGATGAGCAGTTCTTC
>TRBD1|many|TRBV28|TRBJ1-4
CASGESGQGPFF
TGTGCCAGCGGTGAATCGGGACAGGGTCCCTTTTTT
>-|many|TRBV28|TRBJ1-1
CASSLIRVAFF
TGTGCCAGCAGCCTGATTAGAGTGGCTTTCTTT
>-|-|TRBV7-9|TRBJ1-4
CASTRGTGIYEKLFF
TGTGCCAGCACCAGGGGTACAGGGATATACGAAAAACTGTTTTTT
>-|many|TRBV28|TRBJ2-3
CASSSRTRSSTDTQYF
TGTGCCAGCAGTTCGCGCACTAGATCATCCACAGATACGCAGTATTTT
>-|few|TRBV15|TRBJ1-1
CATSTHRAGGTEAFF
TGTGCCACCAGCACGCACAGGGCGGGGGGCACTGAAGCTTTCTTT
>-|few|TRBV7-9|TRBJ1-4
CASSRLQGRPNEKLFF
TGTGCCAGCAGCCGACTCCAGGGACGGCCTAATGAAAAACTGTTTTTT
>-|many|TRBV10-3|TRBJ2-5
CAISTGFGETQYF
TGTGCCATCAGTACAGGGTTTGGGGAGACCCAGTACTTC
>-|few|TRBV11-3|TRBJ2-2
CASTGAGTGELFF
TGTGCCAGCACAGGGGCGGGCACCGGGGAGCTGTTTTTT
>-|many|TRBV7-2|TRBJ2-5
CASSLTGFVETQYF
TGTGCCAGCAGCTTAACAGGGTTCGTGGAGACCCAGTACTTC
>TRBD1|-|TRBV12-3/TRBV12-4|TRBJ1-1
CASSAGGRTEAFF
TGTGCCAGTAGCGCAGGGGGAAGAACTGAAGCTTTCTTT
>-|-|TRBV5-8|TRBJ1-4
CASSQGSGATNEKLFF
TGTGCCAGCAGCCAGGGGTCAGGGGCAACTAATGAAAAACTGTTTTTT
>TRBD1|-|TRBV5-4|TRBJ1-4
CASSVGTGNEKLFF
TGTGCCAGCAGCGTAGGGACAGGGAATGAAAAACTGTTTTTT
>-|many|TRBV28|TRBJ1-2
CASSRRHMDYGGYTF
TGTGCCAGCAGTCGTCGACATATGGATTATGGTGGCTACACCTTC
>-|-|TRBV7-8|TRBJ1-5
CASSSSRDTNQPQHF
TGCGCCAGCAGCTCCAGCCGGGACACCAATCAGCCCCAGCATTTT
>-|many|TRBV28|TRBJ1-1
CASSLTPDSLGRLNTEAFF
TGTGCCAGCAGTTTAACCCCAGATTCGCTGGGCAGATTGAACACTGAAGCTTTCTTT
>TRBD1|few|TRBV9|TRBJ1-2
CASSAGTGGLHGYTF
TGTGCCAGCAGCGCAGGGACAGGGGGTTTGCATGGCTACACCTTC
>-|few|TRBV5-4|TRBJ1-1
CTSSLVRGTGEAFF
TGTACCAGCAGCTTGGTTCGGGGTACGGGTGAAGCTTTCTTT
>-|many|TRBV7-3|TRBJ2-3
CASSPKYSTDTQYF
TGTGCCAGCAGCCCCAAATATAGCACAGATACGCAGTATTTT
>TRBD2|-|TRBV9|TRBJ2-1
CASSVSGSFSYNEQFF
TGTGCCAGCAGCGTTAGCGGGAGTTTTTCCTACAATGAGCAGTTCTTC